The source of this T cell receptor beta chain is a study of OX40 agonist ivuxolimab in advanced cancers. Study outcomes and limitations: Normalized expansion of T-cell clones was also low for some nonresponders. Partial responders receiving 0.1-3.0 mg/kg showed among the lowest clonal expansion.

TCRdb's copy holds only in-frame clones and misses some; the assay was immunoSEQ multiplex PCR. The sample consists of approximately 70,000 clones, around 85% of them appearing once. V was clipped by 2 bases and J by 2 bases, with 7 bases between them. The length of the CDR3 is 14 residues. Germline V gene sequence: CDR1 MNHNS, CDR2 SASEGT. This clone appeared once. Antigen specificity is unknown. This specimen consisted of CD4+ or CD8+ T cells sorted from blood, obtained in a trial of the OX40 agonist ivuxolimab. This chain connects TRBV6-1 to TRBJ1-3; no clear D. The origin of this receptor is an adult with an advanced solid tumor such as melanoma, head and neck, liver or kidney cancer. The CDR3 DNA is TGTGCCAGCAGTGAACGGATGGCTGGAAACACCATATATTTT. As protein: CASSERMAGNTIYF.